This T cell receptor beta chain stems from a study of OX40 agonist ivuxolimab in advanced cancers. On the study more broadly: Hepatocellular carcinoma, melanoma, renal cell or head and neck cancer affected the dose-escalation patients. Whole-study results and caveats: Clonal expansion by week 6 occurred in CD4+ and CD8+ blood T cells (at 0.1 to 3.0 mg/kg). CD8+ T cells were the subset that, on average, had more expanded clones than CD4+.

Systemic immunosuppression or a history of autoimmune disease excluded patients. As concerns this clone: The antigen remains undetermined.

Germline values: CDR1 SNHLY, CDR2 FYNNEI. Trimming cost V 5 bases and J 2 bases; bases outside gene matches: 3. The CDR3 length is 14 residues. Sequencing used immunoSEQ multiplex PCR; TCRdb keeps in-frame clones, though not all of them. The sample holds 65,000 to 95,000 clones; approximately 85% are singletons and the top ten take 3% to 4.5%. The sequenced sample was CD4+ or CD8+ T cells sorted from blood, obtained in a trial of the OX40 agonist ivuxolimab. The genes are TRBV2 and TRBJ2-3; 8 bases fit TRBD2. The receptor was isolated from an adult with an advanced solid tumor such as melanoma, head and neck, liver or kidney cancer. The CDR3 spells CASSSGGITDTQYF. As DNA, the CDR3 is TGTGCCAGCAGTTCGGGGGGGATCACAGATACGCAGTATTTT.